The 14 T cell receptor beta chains reported below all come from one sample, sequenced in a study of blood T cell repertoires in COVID-19. Produced via immunoSEQ multiplex PCR; TCRdb's table is partial and in-frame only. The profile shows about 150,000 clones, roughly 84% of them singletons. Sequencing was carried out using peripheral blood. The receptors shown here come from a man aged 55 to 70 with COVID-19, enrolled during active disease.

The chain uses TRBV9 and TRBJ1-2; 8 bases are shared with TRBD1. The CDR3 has 15 residues. Germline V gene data show CDR1 as SGDLS and CDR2 as YYNGEE. The ends lost 2 bases at V and 6 bases at J; junction bases unmatched: 9. The CDR3 loop reads CASSVGQGLRDGYTF. CDR3 nucleotide sequence: TGTGCCAGCAGCGTCGGACAGGGTCTAAGGGATGGCTACACCTTC.

This chain uses TRBV19 with TRBJ2-2; D unresolved. Germline V lookup: CDR1 LNHDA, CDR2 SQIVND (reference sequence). The length of the CDR3 is 14 residues. V was cut by 5 bases and J by 6 bases, with 13 bases left in between. For the CDR3, the DNA is TGTGCCAGTAGTGAGGCGGCACGCTCCGGGGAGCTGTTTTTT. As protein: CASSEAARSGELFF.

The J gene is TRBJ2-7, the V gene TRBV7-9; 11 nucleotides align to TRBD2. V gave up 2 bases and J gave up 6 bases; unmatched junction bases: 6. Looked up from germline, CDR1 is SEHNR and CDR2 is FQNEAQ (reference sequence). This CDR3 has 15 residues. The CDR3 sequence: CASSLTSGSGLEQYF. CDR3 bases: TGTGCCAGCAGCTTAACTAGCGGGAGTGGCCTCGAGCAGTACTTC.

This sequence joins TRBV11-3 and TRBJ1-2; possible D gene TRBD1, 5 bases. This CDR3 contains 16 residues. In germline, CDR1 is SGHNT, CDR2 YENEEA. The V gene lost 0 bases and the J gene lost 5 bases, with 16 bases spanning the gap. DNA of the CDR3: TGTGCCAGCAGCTTAGAAGGTCGGAGGGGCGAATATGGCTACACCTTC. Translation: CASSLEGRRGEYGYTF.

This clone was counted a few times. V usage is TRBV7-8 and J usage is TRBJ1-5, with 7 bases matching TRBD1. The germline V gene encodes CDR1 SGHVS and CDR2 FQNEAQ. This CDR3 is built from 14 residues. Germline trimming cut 5 bases from V and 7 bases from J; bases unmatched to any gene: 8. CDR3 nucleotides: TGTGCCAGCAGCCGCCGACAGGGTGGGCAGCCCCAGCATTTT. Translation: CASSRRQGGQPQHF. The full variable domain, in which reference TRBV7-8 and TRBJ1-5 provide the parts outside the CDR3, is GAGVSQSPRYKVAKRGQDVALRCDPISGHVSLFWYQQALGQGPEFLTYFQNEAQLDKSGLPSDRFFAERPEGSVSTLKIQRTQQEDSAVYLCASSRRQGGQPQHFGDGTRLSIL.

The J gene is TRBJ2-6, the V gene TRBV24-1; possible D gene TRBD2, 6 bases. V shed 3 bases and J shed 4 bases, with 12 bases lying between them. This CDR3 has 16 amino acids. Germline lookup yields CDR1 KGHDR and CDR2 SFDVKD. CDR3: CATSDPTRTGANVLTF. As DNA, the CDR3 is TGTGCCACCAGTGATCCGACTAGGACCGGGGCCAACGTCCTGACTTTC.

The rearrangement joins TRBV3-1 (or the pseudogene TRBV3-2) to TRBJ1-6; possibly TRBD1 for D (6 bases). The CDR3 totals 17 residues. In germline, CDR1 is LGHDT, CDR2 YNNKEL (reference sequence). V gave up 4 bases and J gave up 0 bases, with 13 bases separating them. The CDR3 bases are TGTGCCAGCAGCCGAGGACAGAGACGCTCCTATAATTCACCCCTCCACTTT. Its translation: CASSRGQRRSYNSPLHF.

The genes are TRBV7-2 and TRBJ1-6; D may be TRBD1 (5 bases). The germline V gene encodes CDR1 SGHTA and CDR2 FQGNSA. This CDR3 is 14 amino acids long. V lost 6 bases and J lost 5, with 11 bases in between. CDR3 sequence (DNA): TGTGCCAGCAGGCGACAGAAAGATAATTCACCCCTCCACTTT. This translates into CASRRQKDNSPLHF. Looking up the rest from reference TRBV7-2 and TRBJ1-6 gives the full variable domain: GAGVSQSPSNKVTEKGKDVELRCDPISGHTALYWYRQSLGQGLEFLIYFQGNSAPDKSGLPSDRFSAERTGGSVSTLTIQRTQQEDSAVYLCASRRQKDNSPLHFGNGTRLTVT.

This clone has just a few counts. This chain uses TRBV29-1 with TRBJ1-2; D remains ambiguous. V was trimmed by 1 base and J by 8 bases, leaving 14 bases between them. Germline V gene data show CDR1 as SQVTM and CDR2 as ANQGSEA. The CDR3 is 13 residues long. The CDR3 DNA sequence: TGCAGCGTTGAAGTACGGGCCCAGCGGGGCTACACCTTC. Amino acid sequence: CSVEVRAQRGYTF.

A few counts support this clone. V gene TRBV6-6 combines with J gene TRBJ1-1; 9 nucleotides match TRBD1. The germline V gene encodes CDR1 MNHNY and CDR2 SVGAGI (reference sequence). V gave up 5 bases and J gave up 4 bases; unmatched junction bases: 2. The CDR3 loop spans 13 amino acids. In DNA, the CDR3 is TGTGCCAGCAGTAGGGACAGGGCCACTGAAGCTTTCTTT. Translation gives CASSRDRATEAFF.

The CDR3 nucleotides read TGTGCCAGCAGCAGCGGACGGATTACGAACACCGGGGAGCTGTTTTTT. Residues: CASSSGRITNTGELFF. The V call is TRBV5-8, the J call TRBJ2-2; tentatively, D is TRBD2 (5 bases). Germline lookup yields CDR1 SGHTS and CDR2 YDEGEE. Between the trimmed V and J ends, which lost 4 bases and 0 bases, there was a span of 13 bases. The length of the CDR3 is 16 residues.

The V and J genes are TRBV7-9 and TRBJ2-3, with a tentative D call TRBD1 (5 bases). This CDR3 is built from 14 residues. Trimming stripped 1 base from V and 5 bases from J, with 10 bases between. Germline loops: CDR1 SEHNR, CDR2 FQNEAQ (reference sequence). CDR3 protein: CASSLGGAVDTQYF. CDR3 nucleotides: TGTGCCAGCAGCTTAGGGGGCGCGGTAGATACGCAGTATTTT.

V gene TRBV6-5 combines with J gene TRBJ1-5; TRBD1 might be the D (5 bases). The CDR3 consists of 14 residues. Trimming shortened V by 5 bases and J by 0 bases, and 8 bases separated the two germline ends. Per the germline V gene, CDR1 is MNHEY and CDR2 is SVGAGI. This CDR3 reads CASSKTGSNQPQHF. The CDR3 nucleotides read TGTGCCAGCAGTAAAACAGGTAGCAATCAGCCCCAGCATTTT.

The chain is built from TRBV11-3 and TRBJ1-4; no firm D call. Deletions cut 2 bases from V and 5 bases from J, with 12 bases between. Germline CDR1 SGHNT, CDR2 YENEEA. The CDR3 contains 15 residues. The CDR3 loop is CASSLMPGGNEKLFF. In nucleotides, the CDR3 is TGTGCCAGCAGCTTAATGCCGGGAGGCAATGAAAAACTGTTTTTT.